Below are 17 T cell receptor beta chains sequenced from a single sample in a study of blood T cell repertoires in COVID-19. Sequencing used immunoSEQ multiplex PCR; TCRdb keeps in-frame clones, though not all of them. The data contain approximately 94,000 clones, about 80% of them singletons. Specimen: peripheral blood. The source of these receptors is a man in his sixties or seventies with active or convalescent COVID-19.

CDR3 sequence: CASTSERGQVNQPQHF. DNA of the CDR3: TGTGCCAGTACCTCAGAGCGGGGGCAGGTCAATCAGCCCCAGCATTTT. The chain combines TRBV19 with TRBJ1-5; D may be TRBD1 (6 bases). The V and J ends lost 7 bases and 3 bases respectively, with 19 bases between them. This CDR3 is 16 amino acids long. Germline loops: CDR1 LNHDA, CDR2 SQIVND (reference sequence).

This clone was picked up a small number of times. DNA for the CDR3: TGTGCCAGTAGTCCCAATGTGGGACAGGGCAACACCGGGGAGCTGTTTTTT. Encoded protein: CASSPNVGQGNTGELFF. J is TRBJ2-2 and V is TRBV19, with 9 nucleotides matching TRBD1. CDR1 LNHDA and CDR2 SQIVND come from the germline V gene (reference sequence). Trimming at V came to 5 bases and at J to 2 bases, leaving 9 bases not matched to a gene. The CDR3 consists of 17 residues.

This clone was counted a single time. The V call is TRBV24-1, the J call TRBJ1-2, with D possibly being TRBD1 (6 bases). V shed 4 bases and J shed 3 bases, with 14 bases lying between them. In germline, CDR1 is KGHDR, CDR2 SFDVKD. The length of the CDR3 is 15 residues. For the CDR3, the DNA is TGTGCCACCAGTGACCCTATACAGGGCGACTATGGCTACACCTTC. Translated, it gives CATSDPIQGDYGYTF.

V gene TRBV30 combines with J gene TRBJ2-7, with 11 bases identical to TRBD1. The trim removed 5 bases at V and 4 bases at J, leaving 4 bases unmatched. This CDR3 has 13 residues. Germline values: CDR1 GTSNPN, CDR2 SVGIG (reference sequence). For the CDR3, the DNA is TGTGCCTGGGGGGGACAGGGGGATTACGAGCAGTACTTC. Translating gives CAWGGQGDYEQYF.

This rearrangement joins TRBV24-1 to TRBJ1-2; D is perhaps TRBD1 (6 bases). The CDR3 sequence is 14 residues long. CDR1 and CDR2 from the germline V gene are KGHDR and SFDVKD. V dropped 4 bases and J dropped 4 bases, with 12 bases sitting between them. CDR3 bases: TGTGCCACCAGTGACCCCGGCAGGGGCTATGGCTACACCTTC. Encoded protein: CATSDPGRGYGYTF.

This chain links TRBV30 with TRBJ1-6; D ambiguous. V lost 5 bases and J 7 bases, leaving 15 bases between the germline ends. The CDR3 length is 14 residues. Looked up from germline, CDR1 is GTSNPN and CDR2 is SVGIG (reference sequence). CDR3 sequence: CAWGKETFNSPLHF. The CDR3 coding sequence is TGTGCCTGGGGCAAGGAGACGTTCAATTCACCCCTCCACTTT.

The chain is built from TRBV7-9 and TRBJ2-1, with D perhaps matching TRBD2 (6 bases). The germline V gene has CDR1 SEHNR and CDR2 FQNEAQ (reference sequence). The CDR3 extends over 13 amino acids. The ends were cut back, 4 bases at V and 8 bases at J, with 12 bases in the middle. The DNA for the CDR3 is TGTGCCAGCAGCTCCGGGACTCCCGATGAGCAGTTCTTC. This encodes CASSSGTPDEQFF.

The chain links TRBV7-8 to TRBJ2-1, with D unclear. The V end lost 5 bases, the J end lost 2 bases, and 16 bases lay between the germline ends. This CDR3 has 16 residues. CDR1 is SGHVS and CDR2 is FQNEAQ in the germline V gene. Written as DNA, the CDR3 is TGTGCCAGCAGCCCCGATCGAAGTGCGGCCTACAATGAGCAGTTCTTC. This translates into CASSPDRSAAYNEQFF. The full variable domain, with the rest looked up from reference TRBV7-8 and TRBJ2-1, is GAGVSQSPRYKVAKRGQDVALRCDPISGHVSLFWYQQALGQGPEFLTYFQNEAQLDKSGLPSDRFFAERPEGSVSTLKIQRTQQEDSAVYLCASSPDRSAAYNEQFFGPGTRLTVL.

In its sample, this clone was seen once. V gene TRBV10-3 combines with J gene TRBJ2-7; TRBD1 agrees at 9 bases. V lost 4 bases and J lost 1; bases outside the gene matches: 8. This CDR3 region has 16 residues. The germline V gene has CDR1 ENHRY and CDR2 SYGVKD. The CDR3, as DNA: TGTGCCATCAGTGCTCCCGGGACAGGGATATCCTACGAGCAGTACTTC. This codes for CAISAPGTGISYEQYF.

CDR3 in DNA: TGTGCCACCAGTTTCCGGGACAGGGGGGGGGAGCTGTTTTTT. Protein product: CATSFRDRGGELFF. The chain links TRBV24-1 to TRBJ2-2; 11 bases line up with TRBD1. The V gene end was trimmed by 6 bases and the J gene end by 8 bases; junction bases not matched to a gene: 4. The CDR3 covers 14 residues. Germline CDR1 reads KGHDR; CDR2 reads SFDVKD.

V gene TRBV2 combines with J gene TRBJ2-1; 11 nucleotides agree with TRBD2. CDR1 is SNHLY and CDR2 is FYNNEI in the germline V gene. The CDR3 covers 16 residues. V was clipped by 6 bases and J by 2 bases; unmatched bases: 6. This chain's CDR3 is CASRPPLAGAYNEQFF. The CDR3 bases are TGTGCCAGCAGGCCTCCACTAGCGGGGGCCTACAATGAGCAGTTCTTC. Drawing the rest from reference TRBV2 and TRBJ2-1, the complete variable domain is EPEVTQTPSHQVTQMGQEVILRCVPISNHLYFYWYRQILGQKVEFLVSFYNNEISEKSEIFDDQFSVERPDGSNFTLKIRSTKLEDSAMYFCASRPPLAGAYNEQFFGPGTRLTVL.

This chain joins TRBV29-1 and TRBJ2-7; perhaps TRBD1 as D (7 bases). The V end lost 7 bases, the J end lost 2 bases, and 9 bases lay between the germline ends. Germline V gene lookup returns CDR1 SQVTM and CDR2 ANQGSEA. The length of the CDR3 is 11 residues. CDR3 nucleotides: TGCAGCGGCGGGACAGCCTACGAGCAGTACTTC. Encoded protein: CSGGTAYEQYF.

A few counts support this clone. The V and J genes are TRBV9 and TRBJ1-2; tentatively, D is TRBD1 (5 bases). The germline V and J ends were trimmed by 0 bases and 7 bases, with 13 bases remaining between them. Germline loops: CDR1 SGDLS, CDR2 YYNGEE. The CDR3 loop spans 14 amino acids. The DNA of the CDR3 is TGTGCCAGCAGCGTAGCGGTCGCTCAGGGTGGCTACACCTTC. Amino acid sequence: CASSVAVAQGGYTF.

V is TRBV6-5 and J is TRBJ2-1, with 9 bases identical to TRBD2. The CDR3 sequence is 15 residues long. Germline lookup yields CDR1 MNHEY and CDR2 SVGAGI. The V gene end was trimmed by 1 base and the J gene end by 5 bases; junction bases not matched to a gene: 3. The CDR3 DNA is TGTGCCAGCAGTTACTTAGCGGGAGCAGACAATGAGCAGTTCTTC. It codes for CASSYLAGADNEQFF.

V usage is TRBV28 and J usage is TRBJ1-5; 7 nucleotides match TRBD1. The germline gives CDR1 MDHEN, CDR2 SYDVKM. The CDR3 has 16 amino acids. With V trimmed by 9 bases and J by 1 base, 12 bases remained unmatched. The CDR3 region is CASSPPLRGSNQPQHF. For the CDR3, the DNA is TGTGCCAGTTCCCCCCCCCTCAGGGGGAGCAATCAGCCCCAGCATTTT.

This chain connects TRBV12-3 or TRBV12-4 to TRBJ1-2; 8 bases fit TRBD1. This CDR3 is 13 amino acids long. V was pared by 6 bases and J by 6 bases, with 6 bases of the junction left unmatched. CDR3 nucleotides: TGTGCCAGCAGCTCGGACAGGGTTAATGGCTACACCTTC. Amino acid sequence: CASSSDRVNGYTF.

This clone was detected a few times. CDR3 protein: CASSPAMNTEAFF. DNA for the CDR3: TGTGCCAGCAGCCCCGCTATGAACACTGAAGCTTTCTTT. J is TRBJ1-1 and V is TRBV3-1 (or the pseudogene TRBV3-2); D uncertain. In germline, CDR1 is LGHDT, CDR2 YNNKEL (reference sequence). The CDR3 extends over 13 amino acids. With 4 bases removed from V and 0 bases from J, the gap between germline ends came to 6 bases.